This entry lists 2 T cell receptor beta chains sequenced from one sample in a study of blood T cells in healthy people across ages. The authors ran a second PCR of about 7 to 11 cycles using a sample-barcoded 5' primer and a J-beta primer mix. MiXCR was run by TCRdb on the 5' RACE reads, yielding one entry per CDR3 protein. The repertoire consists of roughly 1.6 million distinct CDR3 sequences, with roughly 30% occurring once and the leading ten covering around 11%. The sequenced sample consisted of blood. The receptors here all came from a woman aged 30 to 39 in good health.

About this clonotype: An end of the junction does not agree with germline; a read error may underlie this. The chain carries TRBV20-1 and TRBJ1-2; D may be TRBD1 (6 bases). The CDR3 totals 11 residues. Germline loops: CDR1 DFQATT, CDR2 SNEGSKA (reference sequence). The CDR3 DNA follows: TGCGCTAGTACAGGGTTCTATAGCTACACCTTC. Its translation: CASTGFYSYTF.

This clonotype was seen a few times. The chain carries TRBV10-3 and TRBJ2-7, with D possibly TRBD1 on 5 matching bases. Germline CDR1 reads ENHRY; CDR2 reads SYGVKD. The CDR3 runs 14 residues. V was trimmed by 2 bases and J by 2 bases, leaving 10 bases between them. The CDR3 nucleotides are TGTGCCATCAGTGAGGGGGCAGGGACCTACGAGCAGTACTTC. It translates to CAISEGAGTYEQYF.